The rows below give T cell receptor beta chains drawn from one sample of a study of blood T cell repertoires in COVID-19. Profiling relied on immunoSEQ multiplex PCR, and the TCRdb table lists in-frame clones only, not all of them. The table records approximately 70,000 clones, around 93% of them present only once. The sample taken for sequencing was peripheral blood. These receptors originate from a woman aged 55-69 years with active COVID-19. Both conserved end residues are part of each CDR3. D genes are given only for firm matches. For some rows the clone size is stated as once, few or many, or as a class when expanded; others skip it.

d_call	v_call	j_call	clone_size	cdr3_nt	cdr3_aa
TRBD1	TRBV11-2	TRBJ2-7	-	TGTGCCAGCAGCACTCAACCGGGACAGGGAGAGCAGTACTTC	CASSTQPGQGEQYF
-	TRBV9	TRBJ2-5	-	TGTGCCAGCAGCGTAGTCGGGAGCGGTCAAGAGACCCAGTACTTC	CASSVVGSGQETQYF
TRBD2	TRBV27	TRBJ2-1	-	TGTGCCAGCAGTCTTACCGGGACTAGAGCCTACAATGAGCAGTTCTTC	CASSLTGTRAYNEQFF
-	TRBV28	TRBJ2-3	-	TGTGCCAGCAGGTCGACAGGGACTAGCACAGATACGCAGTATTTT	CASRSTGTSTDTQYF
-	TRBV7-9	TRBJ1-3	few	TGTGCCAGCAGCTTAACGGCAGGGCCTTCTGGAAACACCATATATTTT	CASSLTAGPSGNTIYF
-	TRBV29-1	TRBJ2-7	-	TGCAGCGCATCACGGGGTCCTCCAGCCTACGAGCAGTACTTC	CSASRGPPAYEQYF
-	TRBV9	TRBJ1-1	-	TGTGCCAGCAGCGTAGGGATCGGGATGGAGAACACTGAAGCTTTCTTT	CASSVGIGMENTEAFF
-	TRBV20-1	TRBJ2-1	-	TGCAGTGCTAGTACGTCTGGAGTAATTATGAATGAGCAGTTCTTC	CSASTSGVIMNEQFF
TRBD1	TRBV28	TRBJ2-7	-	TGTGCCAGTGGGATGGACAGGCTCTACGAGCAGTACTTC	CASGMDRLYEQYF
-	TRBV19	TRBJ2-2	-	TGTGCCAGTAGTATGCGGCAAGCGAACACCGGGGAGCTGTTTTTT	CASSMRQANTGELFF
-	TRBV19	TRBJ2-7	once	TGTGCCAGTAGTATAGTACACAGGGACTACGAGCAGTACTTC	CASSIVHRDYEQYF
TRBD2	TRBV27	TRBJ2-1	-	TGTGCCAGCAGTTTATTCGCTAGCGGGAGGATTAGAGGTTACAATGAGCAGTTCTTC	CASSLFASGRIRGYNEQFF
TRBD1	TRBV7-2	TRBJ1-1	-	TGTGCCAGCAGTCCACAGGGGGCCCGGGACACTGAAGCTTTCTTT	CASSPQGARDTEAFF
TRBD2	TRBV6-4	TRBJ2-3	-	TGTGCCAACACCCCCACGGGGGGGACCAGCACAGATACGCAGTATTTT	CANTPTGGTSTDTQYF
-	TRBV6-5	TRBJ2-2	-	TGTGCCAGCGGCCTAACAGGGTATCGGGCCGGGGAGCTGTTTTTT	CASGLTGYRAGELFF
-	TRBV6-1	TRBJ1-2	-	TGTGCCAGCAGTGAAGCGGGACTCCGAACGACTTCTGGCTACACCTTC	CASSEAGLRTTSGYTF
TRBD1	TRBV6-5	TRBJ1-3	once	TGTGCCAGCAGACAGGGGATGGAAAACACCATATATTTT	CASRQGMENTIYF
TRBD2	TRBV3-1/TRBV3-2	TRBJ2-1	-	TGTGCCAGCAGCCCCATTGGACTAGCGGGAGGAGGTAATGAGCAGTTCTTC	CASSPIGLAGGGNEQFF
-	TRBV14	TRBJ1-1	-	TGTGCCAGCAGCTCCCAGGGTTTCGCTGAAGCTTTCTTT	CASSSQGFAEAFF
-	TRBV5-4	TRBJ2-5	-	TGTGCCAGCAGCTTATTTCTAGAGACCCAGTACTTC	CASSLFLETQYF
TRBD1	TRBV18	TRBJ1-6	once	TGTGCCAGCTCAGAGACAGGGTCAGGCTCACCCCTCCACTTT	CASSETGSGSPLHF
TRBD2	TRBV5-8	TRBJ2-3	few	TGTGCCAGCAGCTTGACTAGCGGGTGGGCAGATACGCAGTATTTT	CASSLTSGWADTQYF
TRBD2	TRBV5-8	TRBJ2-7	-	TGTGCCAGCAGCTTGACTAGCGGGAACTCCTACGAGCAGTACTTC	CASSLTSGNSYEQYF
-	TRBV5-1	TRBJ2-1	few	TGCGCCAGCAGCTTGGATACCAGACATCAGTTCTTC	CASSLDTRHQFF
TRBD2	TRBV3-1/TRBV3-2	TRBJ2-5	-	TGTGCCAGCAGCCAAATGAATCCAGGACTAGCGGCCTCCTCGTTGGAGACCCAGTACTTC	CASSQMNPGLAASSLETQYF
-	TRBV19	TRBJ2-2	-	TGTGCCAGTACCAGGGTCCATTCAAGCACCGGGGAGCTGTTTTTT	CASTRVHSSTGELFF
TRBD1	TRBV28	TRBJ1-6	-	TGTGCCAGCAGAGGGACAGAGAGAAAGGATTCACCCCTCCATTTT	CASRGTERKDSPLHF
-	TRBV27	TRBJ2-3	-	TGTGCCAGCTTTGGAGCTAGCACAGATACGCAGTATTTT	CASFGASTDTQYF
-	TRBV5-6	TRBJ2-7	-	TGTGCCAGCAGCTTTAACAGGGTTCGGGAGCAGTACTTC	CASSFNRVREQYF
-	TRBV19	TRBJ2-4	-	TGTGCCAGTACAGATATAGCCAAAAACATTCAGTACTTC	CASTDIAKNIQYF
-	TRBV28	TRBJ2-7	-	TGTGCCAGCAGTTTACAGGGCTACGAGCAGTACTTC	CASSLQGYEQYF
-	TRBV3-1/TRBV3-2	TRBJ2-3	-	TGTGCCAGCAGCCAAGTGACGGGAATCGCAGATACGCAGTATTTT	CASSQVTGIADTQYF
TRBD2	TRBV14	TRBJ2-1	-	TGTGCCAGCAGCCAAGAACTAGCGGGAGCCCCCGCCTACAATGAGCAGTTCTTC	CASSQELAGAPAYNEQFF
TRBD1	TRBV18	TRBJ2-1	-	TGTGCCAGCTCAAGGGACAGGGACAATGAGCAGTTCTTC	CASSRDRDNEQFF
-	TRBV19	TRBJ1-6	-	TGTGCCAGTAGTTGGGGGGGTGGAAATTCACCCCTCCACTTT	CASSWGGGNSPLHF
-	TRBV18	TRBJ1-1	-	TGTGCCAGCTCACCGGGTGGACAGCTGAACACTGAAGCTTTCTTT	CASSPGGQLNTEAFF
TRBD2	TRBV11-3	TRBJ2-1	-	TGTGCCAGCAGCCCGTCTACTAGCGGGAGCCCACGTAATGAGCAGTTCTTC	CASSPSTSGSPRNEQFF
TRBD2	TRBV6-6	TRBJ2-1	-	TGTGCCAGCAGAACTAGCGTGAGTGAGCAGTTCTTC	CASRTSVSEQFF
-	TRBV5-1	TRBJ2-7	-	TGCGCCAGCAGCTTGGGACGGCAGGGGTCCACCTACGAGCAGTACTTC	CASSLGRQGSTYEQYF
TRBD2	TRBV4-1	TRBJ2-1	-	TGCGCCAGCAGCCAAGGGCTAGCGGGGTACAATGAGCAGTTCTTC	CASSQGLAGYNEQFF
-	TRBV28	TRBJ2-2	-	TGTGCCAGCACCCTCTCCCACACCGGGGAGCTGTTTTTT	CASTLSHTGELFF
TRBD1	TRBV6-6	TRBJ1-4	-	TGTGCCAGCAATACAGGGGGACGGAATGAAAAACTGTTTTTT	CASNTGGRNEKLFF
TRBD2	TRBV28	TRBJ2-1	-	TGTGCCAGCTTGTCCTTAGGCGGGACTAGCGGCTCCTACAATGAGCAGTTCTTC	CASLSLGGTSGSYNEQFF
-	TRBV3-1/TRBV3-2	TRBJ2-7	-	TGTGCCAGCAGCCAAACTGCGATCGCCTACGAGCAGTACTTC	CASSQTAIAYEQYF
-	TRBV19	TRBJ2-4	-	TGTGCCAGTAGTTTTACAGGAGGGCGGGCCAAAAACATTCAGTACTTC	CASSFTGGRAKNIQYF
-	TRBV2	TRBJ1-2	-	TGTGCCAGCAGGCCACAGGGTTCGGGAACCCCATATGGCTACACCTTC	CASRPQGSGTPYGYTF
TRBD2	TRBV7-8	TRBJ2-5	-	TGTGCCAGCAGCTCACTAGCGGGAGGGCCGGGGGAGACCCAGTACTTC	CASSSLAGGPGETQYF
TRBD1	TRBV6-1	TRBJ1-5	-	TGTGCCAGCAGTGCCAGTGCGGGACAGGGCAATCAGCCCCAGCATTTT	CASSASAGQGNQPQHF